This TCR beta chain was found in a study of regulatory T cells in long-lasting Graves disease. In this sample, this clonotype turned up many times. As to time point: persistent/refractory GD, antithyroid drugs over 5 years with positive TRAb. Preparation of the TCR library used RNA extracted from PBMCs. The patients were drawn from one endocrinology department in Xi'an, China. Arm-PCR of CDR3 regions and iRepertoire HTBI primers were used to build TCR beta libraries. TCRdb reanalysed the multiplex PCR reads using MiXCR and keeps one entry per CDR3 protein. The table includes some 340,000 distinct CDR3 sequences, more than 20% detected once. V dropped 4 bases and J dropped 5 bases, with 12 bases sitting between them. This CDR3 has 13 amino acids. Germline loops: CDR1 MDHEN, CDR2 SYDVKM.

This chain connects TRBV28 to TRBJ2-7; maybe TRBD1 (8 bases). The receptor comes from a woman aged 40 to 50 with Graves disease. Source: peripheral blood mononuclear cells (PBMCs), taken when the disease was refractory, from a patient treated with antithyroid drugs. The CDR3 bases are TGTGCCAGCAGTTACAGGGGGGGGCACGAGCAGTACTTC. Translated: CASSYRGGHEQYF. The full variable domain, with the rest looked up from reference TRBV28 and TRBJ2-7, is DVKVTQSSRYLVKRTGEKVFLECVQDMDHENMFWYRQDPGLGLRLIYFSYDVKMKEKGDIPEGYSVSREKKERFSLILESASTNQTSMYLCASSYRGGHEQYFGPGTRLTVT.